Below are 13 T cell receptor beta chains sequenced from a single sample in a study of blood T cell repertoires in COVID-19. Assay used: immunoSEQ multiplex PCR; TCRdb lists only in-frame clones, some missing. The sample records about 180,000 clones, about 82% being singletons. The specimen sequenced was PBMCs or T cells enriched from blood (not recorded which). The source is a woman in her thirties who had recovered from COVID-19.

This clone showed up just once. The chain is built from TRBV11-2 and TRBJ2-1; tentative D call: TRBD1 (5 bases). CDR3 size: 17 residues. Germline CDR1 is SGHAT and CDR2 is FQNNGV. Deletions cut 1 base from V and 7 bases from J, with 20 bases between. The CDR3, as DNA: TGTGCCAGCAGCTTAGTTCCCGTGGACACGGCAAAGAATGAGCAGTTCTTC. The encoded protein is CASSLVPVDTAKNEQFF.

CDR3 in amino acids: CASSLSTRGSYEQYF. DNA for the CDR3: TGTGCCAGCAGCCTTTCAACCCGGGGCTCCTACGAGCAGTACTTC. The V and J genes are TRBV27 and TRBJ2-7; D perhaps matches TRBD2 (5 bases). The V end was cut by 6 bases, the J end by 0 bases, with 15 bases between. CDR1 and CDR2 from the germline V gene are MNHEY and SMNVEV (reference sequence). The CDR3 contains 15 residues.

In its sample, this clone was seen once. The rearrangement links TRBV29-1 to TRBJ2-2, with 7 bases fitting TRBD2. The CDR3 has 19 residues. Germline loops: CDR1 SQVTM, CDR2 ANQGSEA. V dropped 5 bases and J dropped 0; count of bases not matched to a gene: 18. The CDR3 DNA reads as TGCAGCGTTCAGTACCCACTAGCGTTGCTCGCTTCGAACACCGGGGAGCTGTTTTTT. As protein: CSVQYPLALLASNTGELFF.

The chain is built from TRBV19 and TRBJ2-7; a possible D gene is TRBD2 (6 bases). The germline V gene has CDR1 LNHDA and CDR2 SQIVND (reference sequence). V was trimmed by 3 bases and J by 6 bases, leaving 24 bases between them. The CDR3 sequence is 17 residues long. This CDR3 reads CASSIHLSGSWTPEQYF. DNA of the CDR3: TGTGCCAGTAGTATCCACCTTAGCGGAAGCTGGACCCCCGAGCAGTACTTC.

The gene calls are TRBV2 and TRBJ2-7; TRBD2 might be the D (6 bases). Germline values: CDR1 SNHLY, CDR2 FYNNEI. CDR3 length equals 15 residues. With 7 bases removed from V and 0 bases from J, the gap between germline ends came to 16 bases. The CDR3 DNA is TGTGCCAGCATCAGGCTAGCGACAAGCTCCTACGAGCAGTACTTC. This encodes CASIRLATSSYEQYF.

The CDR3 spells CASSLGPAGVPEQYF. Here the CDR3 DNA reads TGTGCCAGCAGCTTAGGCCCAGCGGGAGTACCCGAGCAGTACTTC. The V gene is TRBV7-8, the J gene TRBJ2-7; 8 positions agree with TRBD2. Unmatched junction bases numbered 8, after V lost 1 base and J lost 6 bases. CDR3 size: 15 residues. Looked up from germline, CDR1 is SGHVS and CDR2 is FQNEAQ.

The J gene is TRBJ2-3, the V gene TRBV6-1; the D gene is possibly TRBD2 (6 bases). The ends were cut back, 1 base at V and 5 bases at J, with 7 bases in the middle. CDR3 length equals 13 residues. CDR1 is MNHNS, CDR2 SASEGT, per germline. CDR3 sequence: CASSEVAEDTQYF. The CDR3 DNA reads TGTGCCAGCAGTGAAGTAGCGGAAGATACGCAGTATTTT.

Only one count was recorded for this clone. CDR3 in amino acids: CASRTGGNEQYF. In DNA, the CDR3 is TGTGCCAGCAGGACAGGGGGCAACGAGCAGTACTTC. This chain uses TRBV2 with TRBJ2-7, with TRBD1 matching 10 bases. The CDR3 has 12 residues. The germline gives CDR1 SNHLY, CDR2 FYNNEI. V was clipped by 6 bases and J by 5 bases; unmatched bases: 1.

This rearrangement joins TRBV2 to TRBJ2-7, with a tentative D call TRBD2 (7 bases). The CDR3 has 12 amino acids. Between the trimmed V and J ends, which lost 11 bases and 3 bases, there was a span of 14 bases. The V gene's germline CDR1 is SNHLY and CDR2 FYNNEI. The CDR3 DNA is TGTGCCGTCGGGGGGCTAGGCTACGAGCAGTACTTC. It translates to CAVGGLGYEQYF.

CDR3 nucleotide sequence: TGTGCCTGGAGTGACAGGGGGCAGGGGGATGAGCAGTACTTC. Its protein product is CAWSDRGQGDEQYF. The V call is TRBV30, the J call TRBJ2-7; TRBD1 aligns across 9 bases. Germline V lookup: CDR1 GTSNPN, CDR2 SVGIG (reference sequence). CDR3 size: 14 residues. With 1 base clipped from V and 7 bases from J, the junction kept 8 bases outside the gene matches.

As to this clone: The junction departs from the called germline gene at one end, perhaps through a read error. The rearrangement joins TRBV28 to TRBJ1-5; the D gene is possibly TRBD1 (5 bases). Germline loops: CDR1 MDHEN, CDR2 SYDVKM. CDR3 size: 14 residues. The chain's CDR3 is CASNLWGLHQPQHF. The CDR3 nucleotides are TGTGCCAGCAATTTATGGGGCCTTCATCAGCCCCAGCATTTT.

This chain links TRBV9 with TRBJ1-2; D is unresolved. V was clipped by 7 bases and J by 0 bases, with 10 bases between them. The CDR3 covers 13 residues. CDR1 SGDLS and CDR2 YYNGEE come from the germline V gene. CDR3 loop: CASGRDSNYGYTF. DNA for the CDR3: TGTGCCAGCGGAAGAGACTCTAACTATGGCTACACCTTC.

J is TRBJ1-1 and V is TRBV18; 7 bases agree with TRBD1. The germline V gene encodes CDR1 KGHSH and CDR2 LQKENI. V gave up 4 bases and J gave up 11 bases; unmatched junction bases: 22. The CDR3 has 17 residues. CDR3 sequence reads: CASSLDLASQGTGMAFF. The CDR3 coding sequence is TGTGCCAGCTCACTAGATTTAGCGTCACAGGGGACTGGTATGGCTTTCTTT.